What follows are 28 T cell receptor beta chains derived from one specimen sequenced in a study of blood T cell repertoires in COVID-19. Profiling relied on immunoSEQ multiplex PCR, and the TCRdb table lists in-frame clones only, not all of them. Of about 220,000 clones in the sample, roughly 84% were seen once. Sequences were obtained from peripheral blood. The receptors stem from a woman aged 80 or older with acute or convalescent COVID-19.

This chain links TRBV7-6 with TRBJ2-5; 11 nucleotides agree with TRBD1. The germline V gene has CDR1 SGHVS and CDR2 FNYEAQ. Trimming removed 2 bases from V and 5 bases from J; junction bases left unmatched: 7. The CDR3 contains 16 residues. The CDR3 DNA reads as TGTGCCAGCAGCTTAAACCGGGACAGGGGGTCGGAGACCCAGTACTTC. It encodes CASSLNRDRGSETQYF. Full variable domain (missing parts from reference TRBV7-6 and TRBJ2-5): GAGVSQSPRYKVTKRGQDVALRCDPISGHVSLYWYRQALGQGPEFLTYFNYEAQQDKSGLPNDRFSAERPEGSISTLTIQRTEQRDSAMYRCASSLNRDRGSETQYFGPGTRLLVL.

V gene TRBV25-1 combines with J gene TRBJ1-1, with D possibly TRBD1 on 6 matching bases. Germline CDR1 MGHDK, CDR2 SYGVNS. V was shortened by 5 bases and J by 0 bases, with 19 bases between the two germline ends. This CDR3 spans 17 amino acids. The CDR3 DNA reads as TGTGCCAGCAGTTTGCGACTGTTGACAGGTCTGAACACTGAAGCTTTCTTT. Amino acid sequence: CASSLRLLTGLNTEAFF.

This clone was found a few times. The V call is TRBV19, the J call TRBJ1-4; 9 bases fit TRBD1. In germline, CDR1 is LNHDA, CDR2 SQIVND (reference sequence). V shed 4 bases, J shed 5 bases, and the junction held 8 bases outside the gene matches. CDR3 size: 16 residues. CDR3: CASSTVPGTGNEKLFF. Written as DNA, the CDR3 is TGTGCCAGTAGTACTGTCCCCGGGACAGGGAATGAAAAACTGTTTTTT. Filled out from reference TRBV19 and TRBJ1-4, the complete variable domain reads DGGITQSPKYLFRKEGQNVTLSCEQNLNHDAMYWYRQDPGQGLRLIYYSQIVNDFQKGDIAEGYSVSREKKESFPLTVTSAQKNPTAFYLCASSTVPGTGNEKLFFGSGTQLSVL.

The J gene is TRBJ1-1, the V gene TRBV6-5, with D possibly TRBD1 on 5 matching bases. Germline values: CDR1 MNHEY, CDR2 SVGAGI. The CDR3 length is 12 residues. Between the trimmed V and J ends, which lost 7 bases and 3 bases, there was a span of 9 bases. The CDR3 reads CASTPGYTEAFF. The CDR3 coding sequence is TGTGCCAGCACCCCAGGGTACACTGAAGCTTTCTTT.

V is TRBV7-9 and J is TRBJ1-1, with TRBD1 matching 7 bases. The CDR3 is 15 amino acids. J was trimmed by 2 bases and V by 5 bases; bases with no gene match: 8. Germline V CDR1 and CDR2: SEHNR, FQNEAQ (reference sequence). CDR3 nucleotide sequence: TGTGCCAGCAGCAAGCGACAGGGAATCAACACTGAAGCTTTCTTT. Amino acids: CASSKRQGINTEAFF.

The chain recombines TRBV27 with TRBJ2-3; D uncertain. CDR3 length: 14 residues. V lost 2 bases and J 4 bases, leaving 10 bases between the germline ends. The germline CDR1 and CDR2 sequences are MNHEY and SMNVEV (reference sequence). The CDR3 sequence: CASSLRSTADTQYF. The CDR3 DNA follows: TGTGCCAGCAGTTTACGGTCCACGGCAGATACGCAGTATTTT.

The rearrangement uses TRBV6-6 and TRBJ1-6, with D maybe TRBD1 (6 bases). The CDR3 is made up of 16 amino acids. Germline lookup yields CDR1 MNHNY and CDR2 SVGAGI (reference sequence). V dropped 8 bases and J dropped 5 bases, with 19 bases sitting between them. DNA of the CDR3: TGTGCCAGCGCTACCGATTGGACAGAAAATAATTCACCCCTCCACTTT. The encoded protein is CASATDWTENNSPLHF.

The CDR3 region is CASRDQGDHNSPLHF. CDR3 DNA sequence: TGTGCCAGCAGGGACCAGGGGGATCATAATTCACCCCTCCACTTT. J is TRBJ1-6 and V is TRBV6-6, with TRBD1 identical over 7 bases. The V gene end was trimmed by 6 bases and the J gene end by 5 bases; junction bases not matched to a gene: 7. The germline CDR1 and CDR2 sequences are MNHNY and SVGAGI (reference sequence). The CDR3 runs 15 residues.

This chain links TRBV3-1 (or the pseudogene TRBV3-2) with TRBJ2-1; D might be TRBD1 (6 bases). V lost 0 bases, J lost 11 bases, and 17 bases lay in between. In germline, CDR1 is LGHDT, CDR2 YNNKEL (reference sequence). This CDR3 has 15 amino acids. The CDR3 DNA follows: TGTGCCAGCAGCCAAGATTTTGGGGCACAGGGCCAGCAGTTCTTC. It translates to CASSQDFGAQGQQFF.

The chain employs TRBV28 and TRBJ2-7, with D possibly matching TRBD2 (7 bases). Germline V gene lookup returns CDR1 MDHEN and CDR2 SYDVKM. Trimming took 8 bases from V and 3 from J, leaving 14 bases between them. The CDR3 totals 13 residues. In DNA form, the CDR3 reads TGTGCCAGCTGGGGGGGGACACACTACGAGCAGTACTTC. Translation: CASWGGTHYEQYF.

This chain links TRBV4-1 with TRBJ1-2; D is possibly TRBD1 (6 bases). The CDR3 is 16 residues long. V was trimmed by 3 bases and J by 6 bases, leaving 20 bases between them. Germline lookup yields CDR1 MGHRA and CDR2 YSYEKL. The CDR3 sequence is CASSHPPVGTYHGYTF. The CDR3 bases are TGCGCCAGCAGCCACCCCCCCGTCGGGACATACCATGGCTACACCTTC.

The chain has TRBV5-1 and TRBJ2-3; tentatively, D is TRBD1 (6 bases). The CDR3 spans 15 residues. V was trimmed by 4 bases and J by 2 bases, leaving 14 bases between them. Germline V gives CDR1 SGHRS, CDR2 YFSETQ. CDR3 sequence reads: CASSLATGDTDTQYF. The CDR3 DNA is TGCGCCAGCAGCCTGGCGACAGGAGACACAGATACGCAGTATTTT.

The chain carries TRBV3-1 (or the pseudogene TRBV3-2) and TRBJ2-2; 8 bases map to TRBD2. Unmatched junction bases numbered 5, after V lost 3 bases and J lost 2 bases. The germline CDR1 and CDR2 sequences are LGHDT and YNNKEL (reference sequence). The CDR3 totals 16 residues. The CDR3 region is CASSHTSGTNTGELFF. For the CDR3, the DNA is TGTGCCAGCAGCCATACTAGCGGCACAAACACCGGGGAGCTGTTTTTT.

This sequence joins TRBV5-8 and TRBJ1-2; D gene unclear. The CDR3 has 11 amino acids. Germline values: CDR1 SGHTS, CDR2 YDEGEE. V lost 4 bases to trimming and J lost 3 bases, with 4 bases between them. The CDR3 region is CASSGDYGYTF. For the CDR3, the DNA is TGTGCCAGCAGCGGAGACTATGGCTACACCTTC.

The sample holds a few counts of this clone. This rearrangement joins TRBV28 to TRBJ1-2, with D maybe TRBD1 (6 bases). The CDR3 is 15 amino acids. In germline, CDR1 is MDHEN, CDR2 SYDVKM. Trimming cost V 3 bases and J 0 bases, with 11 bases left between them. CDR3 sequence reads: CASSFPTGTNYGYTF. The CDR3 bases are TGTGCCAGCAGTTTCCCGACAGGAACTAACTATGGCTACACCTTC.

The chain joins TRBV15 to TRBJ2-5; D is possibly TRBD1 (5 bases). Germline lookup yields CDR1 LNHNV and CDR2 YYDKDF (reference sequence). The CDR3 is 15 residues long. V lost 0 bases and J lost 1, with 9 bases in between. CDR3: CATSRDQGSQETQYF. The CDR3 nucleotides read TGTGCCACCAGCAGAGATCAGGGCAGCCAAGAGACCCAGTACTTC. Complete variable domain (other parts from reference TRBV15 and TRBJ2-5): DAMVIQNPRYQVTQFGKPVTLSCSQTLNHNVMYWYQQKSSQAPKLLFHYYDKDFNNEADTPDNFQSRRPNTSFCFLDIRSPGLGDTAMYLCATSRDQGSQETQYFGPGTRLLVL.

This clone was recorded once. V and J are TRBV25-1 and TRBJ2-7; 8 positions agree with TRBD1. CDR1 and CDR2 (germline): MGHDK, SYGVNS. This CDR3 is built from 15 residues. V lost 1 base, J lost 3 bases, and 5 bases stayed unmatched. In DNA, the CDR3 is TGTGCCAGCAGTGAATTCCTAGGACAGGGCTACGAGCAGTACTTC. Amino acid sequence: CASSEFLGQGYEQYF.

The chain links TRBV5-1 to TRBJ2-3, with TRBD1 identical over 7 bases. The germline V gene has CDR1 SGHRS and CDR2 YFSETQ. J was trimmed by 4 bases and V by 3 bases; bases with no gene match: 8. The CDR3 runs 15 residues. The CDR3 sequence is CASSYDRVEPDTQYF. CDR3 in DNA: TGCGCCAGCAGCTACGACAGGGTGGAGCCAGATACGCAGTATTTT.

This clone was found once. V gene TRBV5-5 combines with J gene TRBJ2-7; 7 bases match TRBD1. Germline CDR1 is SGHKS and CDR2 is YYEKEE (reference sequence). V shed 2 bases, J shed 2 bases, and the junction held 1 base outside the gene matches. The CDR3 is made up of 13 amino acids. The CDR3 DNA is TGTGCCAGCAGCTTTCAGGGGGCCTACGAGCAGTACTTC. Its protein is CASSFQGAYEQYF.

The chain links TRBV12-3 or TRBV12-4 to TRBJ1-2; the D gene is possibly TRBD1 (5 bases). Trimming shortened V by 7 bases and J by 3 bases, and 12 bases separated the two germline ends. This CDR3 contains 13 residues. CDR3 sequence (DNA): TGTGCCAGCAATCAGGGTGACGACTATGGCTACACCTTC. Translation gives CASNQGDDYGYTF.

The chain has TRBV29-1 and TRBJ1-5; 7 bases match TRBD1. Germline CDR1 reads SQVTM; CDR2 reads ANQGSEA. The CDR3 totals 15 residues. Here the CDR3 reads CSALSGTVINQPQHF. CDR3 nucleotide sequence: TGCAGTGCTTTGTCCGGGACAGTGATCAATCAGCCCCAGCATTTT.

V is TRBV4-3 and J is TRBJ2-7; D is unresolved. From germline, CDR1 is LGHNA and CDR2 YSLEER. The CDR3 has 14 residues. V was clipped by 0 bases and J by 5 bases, with 11 bases between them. The CDR3 coding sequence is TGCGCCAGCAGCCAAGACCCCCAAAGCCACGAGCAGTACTTC. Its protein is CASSQDPQSHEQYF.

CDR3 nucleotides: TGTGCCAGCAGCTTAGCGCTCCGCGGGGGTCCAACGGGCTACACCTTC. Translation gives CASSLALRGGPTGYTF. The chain links TRBV7-2 to TRBJ1-2, with D maybe TRBD1 (5 bases). The CDR3 runs 16 residues. The ends were cut back, 0 bases at V and 8 bases at J, with 19 bases in the middle. CDR1 is SGHTA, CDR2 FQGNSA, per germline.

J is TRBJ1-5 and V is TRBV15; 7 nucleotides match TRBD1. After removal of 0 bases from V and 6 bases from J, the junction contained 14 bases not matched to a gene. The germline V gene has CDR1 LNHNV and CDR2 YYDKDF (reference sequence). The CDR3 is made up of 18 amino acids. This chain's CDR3 is CATSREGRQGGEGQPQHF. The CDR3 DNA is TGTGCCACCAGCAGAGAGGGTCGACAGGGAGGAGAGGGTCAGCCCCAGCATTTT.

This clone has more than one count but fewer than ten. This chain uses TRBV19 with TRBJ2-2, with 10 bases identical to TRBD1. After removal of 9 bases from V and 6 bases from J, the junction contained 10 bases not matched to a gene. The CDR3 consists of 15 residues. Germline CDR1 and CDR2: LNHDA and SQIVND (reference sequence). CDR3: CASQTGQGSSGELFF. CDR3 nucleotide sequence: TGTGCCAGCCAAACGGGACAGGGGAGTTCCGGGGAGCTGTTTTTT.

This clone was found a few times. Compared with germline, one end of the junction differs, possibly owing to a read error. The chain joins TRBV10-3 to TRBJ1-6, with D possibly TRBD1 on 5 matching bases. CDR3 length equals 17 residues. Germline loops: CDR1 ENHRY, CDR2 SYGVKD. The CDR3 loop is CAISEWNAGPASSALHF. CDR3 DNA: TGTGCCATCAGTGAGTGGAACGCGGGGCCCGCTAGTTCAGCCCTCCACTTT.

This chain uses TRBV6-6 with TRBJ1-6; D gene unclear. The CDR3 loop spans 15 amino acids. V was cut by 6 bases and J by 7 bases, with 16 bases left in between. Germline V lookup: CDR1 MNHNY, CDR2 SVGAGI (reference sequence). CDR3 amino acids: CASSLGPSGNSPLHF. The CDR3 DNA reads as TGTGCCAGCAGCCTAGGACCTAGCGGAAATTCACCCCTCCACTTT.

This clone came up a few times. The V and J genes are TRBV4-2 and TRBJ1-3, with a tentative D call TRBD1 (6 bases). CDR3 length: 16 amino acids. Germline CDR1 reads LGHNA; CDR2 reads YNFKEQ. The V gene lost 1 base and the J gene lost 2 bases, with 12 bases spanning the gap. This chain's CDR3 is CASSQGERTAGNTIYF. The CDR3 DNA reads as TGTGCCAGCAGCCAAGGGGAAAGGACAGCTGGAAACACCATATATTTT.